The 2 T cell receptor beta chains below all came from one sample that was sequenced in a study of cytomegalovirus exposure and HLA in healthy donors. PCR employed 60 Vbeta and 13 Jbeta primers. TCRdb's table, derived via immunoSEQ multiplex PCR, lists solely in-frame clones and lacks some. This repertoire shows some 150,000 clones, approximately 80% found once; its top ten account for more than 1.5%. The sequencing input was PBMCs. The receptors here all came from a middle-aged woman in good health and CMV-seronegative.

The chain is built from TRBV7-3 and TRBJ2-5, with a tentative D call TRBD1 (5 bases). V was cut by 1 base and J by 2 bases, with 5 bases left in between. CDR1 SGHTA and CDR2 FQGTGA come from the germline V gene. CDR3 length: 13 residues. Here the CDR3 DNA reads TGTGCCAGCAGCTTAAACAGGCAAGAGACCCAGTACTTC. Protein: CASSLNRQETQYF.

The rearrangement links TRBV19 to TRBJ2-3; no reliable D call. The CDR3 length is 12 residues. Germline CDR1 LNHDA, CDR2 SQIVND (reference sequence). The V end was cut by 7 bases, the J end by 2 bases, with 7 bases between. The CDR3 nucleotides are TGTGCCAGTAACAATCCCACAGATACGCAGTATTTT. The encoded protein is CASNNPTDTQYF. The full variable domain, in which reference TRBV19 and TRBJ2-3 provide the parts outside the CDR3, is DGGITQSPKYLFRKEGQNVTLSCEQNLNHDAMYWYRQDPGQGLRLIYYSQIVNDFQKGDIAEGYSVSREKKESFPLTVTSAQKNPTAFYLCASNNPTDTQYFGPGTRLTVL.